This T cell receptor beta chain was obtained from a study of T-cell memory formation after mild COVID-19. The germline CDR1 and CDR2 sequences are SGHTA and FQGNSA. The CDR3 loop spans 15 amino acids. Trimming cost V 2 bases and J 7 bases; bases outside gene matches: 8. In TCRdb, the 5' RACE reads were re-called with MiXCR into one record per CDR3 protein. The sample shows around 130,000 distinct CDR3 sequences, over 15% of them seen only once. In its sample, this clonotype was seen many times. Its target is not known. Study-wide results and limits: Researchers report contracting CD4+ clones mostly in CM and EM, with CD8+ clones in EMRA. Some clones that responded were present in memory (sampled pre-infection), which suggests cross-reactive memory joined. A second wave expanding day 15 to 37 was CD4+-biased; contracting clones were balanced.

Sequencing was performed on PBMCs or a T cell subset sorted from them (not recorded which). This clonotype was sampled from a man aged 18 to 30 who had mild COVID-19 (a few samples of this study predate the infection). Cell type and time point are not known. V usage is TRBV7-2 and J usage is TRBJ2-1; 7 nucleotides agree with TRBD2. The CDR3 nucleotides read TGTGCCAGCAGCTTATTTGCGGGGGTCGGTAATGAGCAGTTCTTC. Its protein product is CASSLFAGVGNEQFF.